The rows below give T cell receptor beta chains drawn from one sample of a study of CD8 T cells in Susac syndrome. In TCRdb, the immunoSEQ multiplex PCR reads were re-called with MiXCR into one record per CDR3 protein. The sample holds more than 85,000 distinct CDR3 sequences; approximately 96% are singletons and the top ten take around 0.1%. Sequenced: CD4+ T cells from PBMCs. Source of these receptors: a human donor in good health. Each CDR3 is given with its conserved first and last residue. The D gene is left open where the match is weak. Not all rows give a size; the values are once, few, many and, for expanded clones, a class.

D gene	clone size	V gene	J gene	CDR3 DNA	CDR3 protein
-	-	TRBV3-1	TRBJ2-7	TGTGCCAGCAGCCAAGGATGGGGGGCAGAGAGGAGCGAGCAGTACTTC	CASSQGWGAERSEQYF
TRBD1	-	TRBV10-3	TRBJ2-1	TGTGCCATCAGTACCGGGACAGACTACAATGAGCAGTTCTTC	CAISTGTDYNEQFF
-	-	TRBV2	TRBJ1-2	TGTGCCAGCAGCGGGGGACCGAAAGCTAACTATGGCTACACCTTC	CASSGGPKANYGYTF
-	-	TRBV6-6	TRBJ1-1	TGTGCCAGCAGTTACTCCGGGACACTGACTTTCTTT	CASSYSGTLTFF
-	-	TRBV20-1	TRBJ2-4	TGCAGTGCCCCTGGGGTCATCGGGGACATTCAGTACTTC	CSAPGVIGDIQYF
-	-	TRBV7-2	TRBJ1-2	TGTGCCAGCAGTTCCCCCAGGGGATACTCTTGGGGCTACACCTTC	CASSSPRGYSWGYTF
TRBD1	-	TRBV5-1	TRBJ2-1	TGCGCCAGCAGCTTAGAAGGACAGGGGGCTAATGAGCAGTTCTTC	CASSLEGQGANEQFF
-	-	TRBV7-3	TRBJ2-1	TGTGCCAGCAGCTCAACCGGGACACCTAACAATGAGCAGTTCTTC	CASSSTGTPNNEQFF
-	-	TRBV3-1	TRBJ1-1	TGTGCCAGCACCGCAAGGGGAAGCGCTGAAGCTTTCTTT	CASTARGSAEAFF
-	-	TRBV6-2/TRBV6-3	TRBJ1-1	TGTGCCAGCAGCCCCTGGGTGAGCACTGAAGCTTTCTTT	CASSPWVSTEAFF
-	-	TRBV5-1	TRBJ2-5	TGCGCCAGCAGCTTGGCCTTAGAGGGGAGAGAGACCCAGTACTTC	CASSLALEGRETQYF
-	once	TRBV4-1	TRBJ2-7	TGCGCCAGCAGCCAAGGCCAGGGGCTTTCCTACGAGCAGTACTTC	CASSQGQGLSYEQYF
TRBD1	-	TRBV27	TRBJ2-7	TGTGCCAGCAGTGTGACAGGGGGTCTCCCCCGGCAGTACTTC	CASSVTGGLPRQYF
-	-	TRBV24-1	TRBJ1-1	TGTGCCACCAGTGAGAGGGGCCGAGCTTTCTTT	CATSERGRAFF
-	-	TRBV12-3/TRBV12-4	TRBJ2-7	TGTGCCAGCAGTTCCCGTAGGGGCCCCCGCTACGAGCAGTACTTC	CASSSRRGPRYEQYF
-	-	TRBV29-1	TRBJ2-2	TGCAGCGCGTCTAGGGGCGGGGAGCTGTTTTTT	CSASRGGELFF
-	-	TRBV3-1	TRBJ2-7	TGTGCCAGCAGCCAAGATGCGGGACTCTCCTACGAGCAGTACTTC	CASSQDAGLSYEQYF
TRBD1	-	TRBV29-1	TRBJ2-7	TGCAGCGTCGCATACAGGGGCGGATCCTACGAGCAGTACTTC	CSVAYRGGSYEQYF
-	-	TRBV29-1	TRBJ2-1	TGCAGCGTTACGGAGTACTCCTACAATGAGCAGTTCTTC	CSVTEYSYNEQFF
TRBD1	-	TRBV15	TRBJ2-5	TGTGCCACCAGCTTAGACAGGGTGCGAGAGACCCAGTACTTC	CATSLDRVRETQYF
-	-	TRBV7-8	TRBJ2-5	TGTGCCAGCAGTTTAACCGGGACTTGGCCCGAGACCCAGTACTTC	CASSLTGTWPETQYF
-	-	TRBV29-1	TRBJ1-1	TGCAGCGTTGAACCCTCTCCACAAGGGGCTTTCTTT	CSVEPSPQGAFF
-	-	TRBV20-1	TRBJ1-5	TGCAGTGCTAGATATGGACCCCGCAATCAGCCCCAGCATTTT	CSARYGPRNQPQHF
TRBD1	-	TRBV2	TRBJ2-7	TGTGCCAGCAGTGAAAGTTGGGGGACAGTCTACGAGCAGTACTTC	CASSESWGTVYEQYF
TRBD2	-	TRBV28	TRBJ2-5	TGTGCCAGCAGAGTGGGACTAGCGGGGGGGCGAGCCCCAGACTTC	CASRVGLAGGRAPDF
-	-	TRBV12-3/TRBV12-4	TRBJ1-4	TGTGCCAGCAGACAAAACCTTGGGAATGAAAAACTGTTTTTT	CASRQNLGNEKLFF
-	-	TRBV4-3	TRBJ2-2	TGCGCCAGCAGCCCTTACAGGGCCACCGGGGAGCTGTTTTTT	CASSPYRATGELFF
-	-	TRBV5-1	TRBJ2-1	TGCGCCAGCATTCCAAGCGGCGGTCTAGACAATGAGCAGTTCTTC	CASIPSGGLDNEQFF
TRBD1	once	TRBV20-1	TRBJ1-1	TGCAGTGCTAACCCGGGACAGGTGAACACTGAAGCTTTCTTT	CSANPGQVNTEAFF
-	-	TRBV6-2/TRBV6-3	TRBJ2-6	TGTGCCCTCGGGGCGCTGGGGGCCAACGTCCTGACTTTC	CALGALGANVLTF
-	-	TRBV19	TRBJ1-1	TGTGCCAGTAGCCCGAAGGGACTCTCTGAAGCTTTCTTT	CASSPKGLSEAFF
-	-	TRBV2	TRBJ1-1	TGTGCCAGCAGTGGCAGGGTTCGTGGCACTGAAGCTTTCTTT	CASSGRVRGTEAFF
-	-	TRBV5-1	TRBJ2-1	TGCGCCAGCAGCTTGGTCATGGATGAGCAGTTCTTC	CASSLVMDEQFF
TRBD2	-	TRBV20-1	TRBJ2-7	TGCAGCGGGTGGGCGGGGGAATCCTACGAGCAGTACTTC	CSGWAGESYEQYF
TRBD1	-	TRBV7-9	TRBJ1-3	TGTGCCAGCAGCTTCCCGGGACAGGGGGCGACCATATATTTT	CASSFPGQGATIYF
TRBD1	-	TRBV29-1	TRBJ2-7	TGCAGCGTTGAAGAACGGGACAGGGGGCGGAAAGAGCAGTACTTC	CSVEERDRGRKEQYF
TRBD2	-	TRBV2	TRBJ2-1	TGTGCCAGCAGCCCTCGGCTAGCGGGGCTCTCCTACAATGAGCAGTTCTTC	CASSPRLAGLSYNEQFF
-	-	TRBV30	TRBJ1-5	TGTGCCTGGAGTGCCCTGGACAGTTTAAATCAGCCCCAGCATTTT	CAWSALDSLNQPQHF
-	-	TRBV6-5	TRBJ2-5	TGTGCCAGCATTCCCTACCTGGGGGCAGAGACCCAGTACTTC	CASIPYLGAETQYF
TRBD2	-	TRBV3-1	TRBJ2-1	TGTGCCAGCAGCCAAGGACGGCTAGCGGGAGTTTTGGTGTACAATGAGCAGTTCTTC	CASSQGRLAGVLVYNEQFF
-	once	TRBV5-4	TRBJ2-6	TGTGCCAGCAGCTTATCTGGTGGGGCCAACGTCCTGACTTTC	CASSLSGGANVLTF
TRBD1	-	TRBV20-1	TRBJ2-7	TGCAGTGTTAGGGGGACAGGGGGCTACGAGCAGTACTTC	CSVRGTGGYEQYF
-	-	TRBV4-1	TRBJ1-2	TGCGCCAGCAGCCAAGCTTCCAGGGGAGATGGCTACACCTTC	CASSQASRGDGYTF
-	-	TRBV7-9	TRBJ2-7	TGTGCCAGCAGCGCCCGTGGGGGCGAGAGCTCCTACGAGCAGTACTTC	CASSARGGESSYEQYF
-	-	TRBV28	TRBJ2-7	TGTGCCAGTTCCACCGGGGGGACAGATCCCTACGAGCAGTACTTC	CASSTGGTDPYEQYF
-	-	TRBV30	TRBJ2-1	TGTGCCTGGAGCCCCACAGGGTACAATGAGCAGTTCTTC	CAWSPTGYNEQFF
TRBD1	-	TRBV6-5	TRBJ2-7	TGTGCCAGCAGTCAGCCCGGGACAGGTAATTCCGAGCAGTACTTC	CASSQPGTGNSEQYF
-	-	TRBV5-1	TRBJ1-6	TGCGCCAGCAGCTTGGACGGCCGCGGGGAATCACCCCTCCACTTT	CASSLDGRGESPLHF
-	-	TRBV7-3	TRBJ1-1	TGTGCCAGCAGCTTAGGGGGCCCACCCGGCACTGAAGCTTTCTTT	CASSLGGPPGTEAFF
TRBD2	-	TRBV20-1	TRBJ2-3	TGCAGTGCTTGCCCCCGGGGAGGGAACACAGATACGCAGTATTTT	CSACPRGGNTDTQYF
-	once	TRBV20-1	TRBJ2-1	TGCAGTGTAGGAGGGTCATCTAGCCCCAATGAGCAGTTCTTC	CSVGGSSSPNEQFF
TRBD2	-	TRBV12-3/TRBV12-4	TRBJ2-7	TGTGCCAGCACCCTTAGCGGGTACGCCTACGAGCAGTACTTC	CASTLSGYAYEQYF
-	-	TRBV13	TRBJ1-2	TGTGCCAGCAGCCTGATCGCAGGGGAAGTCTATGGCTACACCTTC	CASSLIAGEVYGYTF
TRBD1	-	TRBV18	TRBJ2-2	TGTGCCAGCTCAGGACAGGCGAACACCGGGGAGCTGTTTTTT	CASSGQANTGELFF